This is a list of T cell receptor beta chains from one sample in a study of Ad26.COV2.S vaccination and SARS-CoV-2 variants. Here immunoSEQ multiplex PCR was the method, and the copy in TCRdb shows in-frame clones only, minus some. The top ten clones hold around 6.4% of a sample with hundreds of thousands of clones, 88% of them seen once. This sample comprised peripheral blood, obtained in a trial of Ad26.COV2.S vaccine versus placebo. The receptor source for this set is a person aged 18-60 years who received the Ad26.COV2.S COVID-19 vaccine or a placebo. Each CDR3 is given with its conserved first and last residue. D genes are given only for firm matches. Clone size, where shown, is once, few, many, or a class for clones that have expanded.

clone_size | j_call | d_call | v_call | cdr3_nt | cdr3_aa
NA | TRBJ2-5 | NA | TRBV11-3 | TGTGCCAGCAGCTTATGGTCGCGAGAGACCCAGTACTTC | CASSLWSRETQYF
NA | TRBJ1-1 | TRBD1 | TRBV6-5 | TGTGCCAGCAGTTACAGAGGGACAGGGTCGGTCACTGAAGCTTTCTTT | CASSYRGTGSVTEAFF
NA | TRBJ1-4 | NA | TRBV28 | TGTGCCAGCAGTCCCCGGTGGGTGTACTCTGACGAAAATGAAAAACTGTTTTTT | CASSPRWVYSDENEKLFF
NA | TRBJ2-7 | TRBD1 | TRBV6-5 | TGTGCCAGCAGTTCCCCCGGGACAGGGCCGTCCTACGAGCAGTACTTC | CASSSPGTGPSYEQYF
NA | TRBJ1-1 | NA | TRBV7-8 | TGTGCCAGCAGCTTATGGGGGAGGGTGGACACTGAAGCTTTCTTT | CASSLWGRVDTEAFF
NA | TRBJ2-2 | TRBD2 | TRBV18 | TGTGCCAGCTCGCTAGCGGGGGTGAACACCGGGGAGCTGTTTTTT | CASSLAGVNTGELFF
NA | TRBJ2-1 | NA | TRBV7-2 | TGTGCCAGCAGCTTGAGTCTGGGACCAAGTTATGAGCAGTTCTTC | CASSLSLGPSYEQFF
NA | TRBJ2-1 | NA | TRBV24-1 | TGTGCCACCAGTGATTCTGACATAGACAATGAGCAGTTCTTC | CATSDSDIDNEQFF
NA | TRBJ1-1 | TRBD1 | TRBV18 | TGTGCCAGCTCGCGAACAGGGGCCACTGAAGCTTTCTTT | CASSRTGATEAFF
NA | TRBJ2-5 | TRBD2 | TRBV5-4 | TGTGCCAGCAGCTTGCGTCCAGCGGGGAACCAAGAGACCCAGTACTTC | CASSLRPAGNQETQYF
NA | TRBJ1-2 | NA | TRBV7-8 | TGTGCCAGCAGCCCCGACAGGAACTATGGCTACACCTTC | CASSPDRNYGYTF
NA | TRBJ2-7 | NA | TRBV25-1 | TGTGCCAGCAGTGATGGCGGGCTCGACAGAGGCGAGCAGTACTTC | CASSDGGLDRGEQYF
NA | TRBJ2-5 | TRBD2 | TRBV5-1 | TGCGCCAGCAGCCTGGCAGCGGGAGGGGGCCAAGAGACCCAGTACTTC | CASSLAAGGGQETQYF
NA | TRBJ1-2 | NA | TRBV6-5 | TGTGCCAGCAGAAACACGGGAATGAACTATGGCTACACCTTC | CASRNTGMNYGYTF
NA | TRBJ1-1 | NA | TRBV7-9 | TGTGCCAGCAGCTTAGGCAGGGACCAGACCCTAGCTTTCTTT | CASSLGRDQTLAFF
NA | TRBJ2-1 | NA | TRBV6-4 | TGTGCCAGCAGTGAGCGGTCCTACAATGAGCAGTTCTTC | CASSERSYNEQFF
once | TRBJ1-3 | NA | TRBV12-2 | TGTGCAAGTCGCTCCCCCCCCTTGACAGGGTCTGGAAACACCATATATTTT | CASRSPPLTGSGNTIYF
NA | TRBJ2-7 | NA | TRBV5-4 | TGTGCCAGCAGCCTGGTCAATTACCGTACCTCCTACGAGCAGTACTTC | CASSLVNYRTSYEQYF
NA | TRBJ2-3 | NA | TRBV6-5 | TGTGCCAGCACCCCCGGGACGTCCACAAATACGCAGTATTTT | CASTPGTSTNTQYF
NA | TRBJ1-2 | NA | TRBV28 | TGTGCCAGCAGTCCCGGGGGAGGTCTACAAGATCGCTTC | CASSPGGGLQDRF
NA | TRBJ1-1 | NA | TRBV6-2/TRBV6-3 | TGTGCCAGCAGTCACGGGGAGACTGAAGCTTTCTTT | CASSHGETEAFF
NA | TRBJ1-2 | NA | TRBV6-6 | TGTGCCAGCAGTGCCGCGGGGTCCCGGGATGGCTACACCTTC | CASSAAGSRDGYTF
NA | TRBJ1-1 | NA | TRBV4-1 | TGCGCCAGCAGCCAAGTTCGGACTTTGAACACTGAAGCTTTCTTT | CASSQVRTLNTEAFF
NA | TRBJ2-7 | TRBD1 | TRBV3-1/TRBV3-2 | TGTGCCAGCAGCCAAGAGTCACAGGGGAGCGAGCAGTACTTC | CASSQESQGSEQYF
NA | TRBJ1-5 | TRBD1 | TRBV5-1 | TGCGCCAGCAGGCAGACAGGGGGCCTTAATCAGCCCCAGCATTTT | CASRQTGGLNQPQHF
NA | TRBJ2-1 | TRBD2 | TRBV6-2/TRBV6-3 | TGTGCCAGCAGTATCCTAACAGCGGGAGGGTATGAGCAGTTCTTC | CASSILTAGGYEQFF
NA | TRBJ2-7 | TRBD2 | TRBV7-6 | TGTGCCAGCAGCTCGACGATAGCGGGGGGGCTCTCCGAGCAGTACTTC | CASSSTIAGGLSEQYF
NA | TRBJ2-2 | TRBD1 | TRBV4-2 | TGTGCCAGCAGCCAAAGGGACAGTTCGAACACCGGGGAGCTGTTTTTT | CASSQRDSSNTGELFF
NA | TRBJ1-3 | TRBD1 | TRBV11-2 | TGTGCCAGCAGCGGGGGACAGGTTATGTCTGGAAACACCATATATTTT | CASSGGQVMSGNTIYF
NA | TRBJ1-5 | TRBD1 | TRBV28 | TGTGCCAGCATAACACAGGGGATATATCAGCCCCAGCATTTT | CASITQGIYQPQHF
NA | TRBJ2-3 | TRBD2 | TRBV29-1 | TGCAGCGTTGGCATCGGGAGCGGGGTGTACCCGTATACGCAGTATTTT | CSVGIGSGVYPYTQYF
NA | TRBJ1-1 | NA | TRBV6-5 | TGTGCCAGCAGTTACTTGGGGGGCACTGAAGCTTTCTTT | CASSYLGGTEAFF